Reported below is one TCR beta chain. Within the sample, other DNA sequences also encode this same CDR3. Seattle's cohort entered during active infection and was followed longitudinally. These data come from a study of blood T cell repertoires in COVID-19. Study context: The United States, Italy and Spain supplied acute and convalescent COVID-19 samples. T cells, B-cell-depleted T cells, or PBMCs provided the cDNA or gDNA that served as material.

Per the authors' pipeline: Reference gene primers were amplified, and this amplification served to estimate nucleated cell counts. TCRdb's table, derived via immunoSEQ multiplex PCR, lists solely in-frame clones and lacks some. The V and J calls and clone size are taken from that table; D and trimming were inferred from the DNA. The sample includes about 330,000 clones, approximately 88% seen only once; the top ten take roughly a tenth. The CDR3 extends over 13 amino acids. CDR1 is SNHLY, CDR2 FYNNEI, per germline. Trimming removed 6 bases from V and 6 bases from J; junction bases left unmatched: 4. Material for sequencing was peripheral blood. This sequence originates from a man under 40 with COVID-19, enrolled during active disease. The J gene is TRBJ2-1, the V gene TRBV2; TRBD2 matches at 8 bases. DNA for the CDR3: TGTGCCAGCAGCGACGGGACTAGCAATGAGCAGTTCTTC. This encodes CASSDGTSNEQFF.